This TCR beta chain stems from a study of shared clonotypes between healthy human individuals. Germline assignment: CDR1 LNHDA and CDR2 SQIVND (reference sequence). The CDR3 is made up of 15 amino acids. V lost 3 bases, J lost 3 bases, and 11 bases lay in between. Sequencing was performed with immunoSEQ multiplex PCR; in TCRdb, only in-frame clones are kept and a portion is missing. The profile covers about 1.1 million clones, with about 80% appearing a single time and 0.89% taken by the ten largest. The specimen was memory CD4+ T cells from PBMCs. Subset defined: CD45RA-negative fraction. The chain recombines TRBV19 with TRBJ2-2; no firm D call. The sequence was obtained from a man aged 18 to 35 in good health. Some clones in this sample may be carry-over from other donors' samples. In DNA form, the CDR3 reads TGTGCCAGTAGTATTTGGTCAGGTTACACCGGGGAGCTGTTTTTT. Translating it yields CASSIWSGYTGELFF. The entire variable domain, with the rest obtained from reference TRBV19 and TRBJ2-2, is as follows: DGGITQSPKYLFRKEGQNVTLSCEQNLNHDAMYWYRQDPGQGLRLIYYSQIVNDFQKGDIAEGYSVSREKKESFPLTVTSAQKNPTAFYLCASSIWSGYTGELFFGEGSRLTVL.